This T cell receptor (beta chain) was recorded in a study of T-cell reconstitution after alpha-beta-depleted transplantation in children. This clonotype was seen a handful of times. The antigen remains unidentified. CDR3 length: 14 residues. Between the trimmed V and J ends, which lost 2 bases and 5 bases, there was a span of 11 bases. Construction of the TCRbeta library involved unique molecular identifiers. TCRdb re-analysed the PCR reads in MiXCR, keeping a single row per CDR3 protein. The repertoire consists of some 830,000 distinct CDR3 sequences, with roughly 16% occurring once and the leading ten covering around 4.5%. Whole-study results and caveats: Some patients showed high day-60 TCRbeta diversity, which derived from surviving recipient T cells and thymic progenitors. As was reported, about two months after transplant, alpha-beta T cells came from several hundred expanded graft clones. At the one-year point after transplant, T-cell counts and TCRbeta diversity were found to come mostly from T cells that had been newly produced.

Sequencing was performed on PBMCs, mostly from graft donor cells, taken 360 days after TCRalphabeta/CD19-depleted stem cell transplant. This sequence originates from a male patient younger than 18 who had a stem cell transplant for acute lymphoblastic leukemia, so the T cells may come from the graft donor. The chain is built from TRBV12-3 or TRBV12-4 and TRBJ2-3; D is possibly TRBD1 or TRBD2 (6 bases each). DNA for the CDR3: TGTGCCAGCAGTTTATGGGGGGCGCGAGATACGCAGTATTTT. Translating it yields CASSLWGARDTQYF.